The 21 T cell receptor beta chains listed next were all sequenced from one sample in a study of blood T cell repertoires in COVID-19. Libraries were prepared by immunoSEQ multiplex PCR; TCRdb keeps only in-frame clonotypes and omits some of them. The sample gives tens of thousands of clones, 75% to 95% of which show up once; roughly 0.73% is in the top ten. The sequenced sample consisted of peripheral blood. The source of these receptors is a woman older than 75 with acute or convalescent COVID-19.

This sequence joins TRBV19 and TRBJ2-1; D call uncertain. The CDR3 contains 14 residues. Germline V lookup: CDR1 LNHDA, CDR2 SQIVND (reference sequence). Trimming removed 3 bases at V and 4 bases at J, with 10 bases between. CDR3 residues: CASSISRRYNEQFF. CDR3 bases: TGTGCCAGTAGTATCTCTAGGCGGTACAATGAGCAGTTCTTC.

A single count supports this clone. The V gene is TRBV4-1, the J gene TRBJ1-1; D not resolved. V was cut by 4 bases and J by 3 bases, with 15 bases left in between. The CDR3 consists of 15 residues. CDR1 and CDR2 (germline): MGHRA, YSYEKL. CDR3 amino acids: CASSRVPRTDTEAFF. The CDR3 region has the DNA TGCGCCAGCAGCCGGGTGCCGAGGACTGACACTGAAGCTTTCTTT.

This chain links TRBV15 with TRBJ2-5; no clear D gene. This CDR3 spans 12 amino acids. The V and J ends lost 1 base and 4 bases respectively, with 4 bases between them. Per the germline V gene, CDR1 is LNHNV and CDR2 is YYDKDF (reference sequence). The CDR3 region has the DNA TGTGCCACCAGCAGAGCGGTAGAGACCCAGTACTTC. Residues: CATSRAVETQYF.

In nucleotides, the CDR3 is TGCGCCAGCAGTTTACGGACTAGCGGGGTCGTCACAGATACGCAGTATTTT. Protein: CASSLRTSGVVTDTQYF. The chain is built from TRBV5-1 and TRBJ2-3; 12 bases line up with TRBD2. V was pared by 5 bases and J by 2 bases, with 9 bases of the junction left unmatched. The CDR3 sequence is 17 residues long. Germline values: CDR1 SGHRS, CDR2 YFSETQ.

This rearrangement joins TRBV6-5 to TRBJ2-5, with 7 positions matching TRBD1. Germline V gene lookup returns CDR1 MNHEY and CDR2 SVGAGI. J was trimmed by 2 bases and V by 7 bases; bases with no gene match: 4. This CDR3 comprises 13 residues. CDR3 amino acids: CASTRDSQETQYF. CDR3 nucleotide sequence: TGTGCCAGCACCCGGGACAGTCAAGAGACCCAGTACTTC.

CDR3 nucleotide sequence: TGTGCCAGCCTAGGGACTTTTTACAATGAGCAGTTCTTC. This translates into CASLGTFYNEQFF. V is TRBV19 and J is TRBJ2-1, with TRBD2 as a possible D gene (6 bases). CDR1 is LNHDA, CDR2 SQIVND, per germline (reference sequence). This CDR3 has 13 amino acids. Between the trimmed V and J ends, which lost 9 bases and 4 bases, there was a span of 13 bases.

The rearrangement joins TRBV5-1 to TRBJ1-2; D is perhaps TRBD1 (5 bases). The V end was cut by 5 bases, the J end by 3 bases, with 8 bases between. From germline, CDR1 is SGHRS and CDR2 YFSETQ. There are 12 residues in the CDR3. The DNA of the CDR3 is TGCGCCAGCAGGGCGGGGGACTATGGCTACACCTTC. It specifies CASRAGDYGYTF.

This clone has a single count. The V and J genes are TRBV5-1 and TRBJ1-5; TRBD1 is a possible D gene (6 bases). Germline values: CDR1 SGHRS, CDR2 YFSETQ. V was clipped by 0 bases and J by 2 bases, with 6 bases between them. The CDR3 has 14 amino acids. The chain's CDR3 is CASSLGTGNQPQHF. The CDR3 nucleotides read TGCGCCAGCAGCTTGGGGACAGGCAATCAGCCCCAGCATTTT.

Note on this clone: Other DNA sequences in the same sample also yield this CDR3. The chain has TRBV12-3 or TRBV12-4 and TRBJ2-1; TRBD1 aligns across 7 bases. V was pared by 6 bases and J by 4 bases, with 3 bases of the junction left unmatched. This CDR3 spans 13 amino acids. Here the CDR3 reads CASSGTAYNEQFF. Written as DNA, the CDR3 is TGTGCCAGCAGCGGGACAGCTTACAATGAGCAGTTCTTC.

This chain uses TRBV6-5 with TRBJ1-2, with unresolved D. Trimming removed 2 bases at V and 8 bases at J, with 12 bases between. The CDR3 extends over 13 amino acids. Germline CDR1 reads MNHEY; CDR2 reads SVGAGI. CDR3 DNA: TGTGCCAGCAGTTACCGTCAGGCGGGGGGCTACACCTTC. Protein sequence: CASSYRQAGGYTF.

This sequence joins TRBV11-2 and TRBJ1-1, with 9 positions matching TRBD1. Per germline, CDR1 SGHAT and CDR2 FQNNGV. Germline trimming cut 5 bases from V and 6 bases from J; bases unmatched to any gene: 4. The CDR3 consists of 13 residues. The chain's CDR3 is CASSQQGAPEAFF. CDR3 bases: TGTGCCAGCAGCCAACAGGGGGCACCTGAAGCTTTCTTT.

In the case of this clone: Germline is not matched at one junction end, which may reflect a read error. This chain connects TRBV6-6 to TRBJ1-6; D unresolved. Germline assignment: CDR1 MNHNY and CDR2 SVGAGI (reference sequence). The CDR3 runs 13 residues. CDR3 nucleotide sequence: TGTGCCAGCAGTTACGATTTGGTGGCCGCCGTAAACTTT. Translation gives CASSYDLVAAVNF.

This chain joins TRBV28 and TRBJ1-1; perhaps TRBD1 as D (5 bases). V lost 3 bases, J lost 2 bases, and 13 bases lay in between. The CDR3 has 15 amino acids. Germline-derived CDR1 and CDR2 are MDHEN and SYDVKM. CDR3 DNA: TGTGCCAGCAGTTTGACAGATACTATTAACACTGAAGCTTTCTTT. Translation: CASSLTDTINTEAFF.

CDR3 residues: CASTIKLAVPLTVSYEQYF. In DNA form, the CDR3 reads TGCGCCAGCACCATAAAACTAGCGGTGCCTCTAACGGTTTCCTACGAGCAGTACTTC. The chain couples TRBV5-1 to TRBJ2-7; 8 bases are shared with TRBD2. The ends lost 6 bases at V and 1 base at J; junction bases unmatched: 21. Per the germline V gene, CDR1 is SGHRS and CDR2 is YFSETQ. The CDR3 length is 19 residues. Full variable domain (outside the CDR3, taken from reference TRBV5-1 and TRBJ2-7): KAGVTQTPRYLIKTRGQQVTLSCSPISGHRSVSWYQQTPGQGLQFLFEYFSETQRNKGNFPGRFSGRQFSNSRSEMNVSTLELGDSALYLCASTIKLAVPLTVSYEQYFGPGTRLTVT.

This clone was seen only once. The germline gene is not matched at one end of the junction; a read error may be the cause. This sequence joins TRBV2 and TRBJ1-5; 8 bases fit TRBD1. The germline V gene has CDR1 SNHLY and CDR2 FYNNEI. The CDR3 runs 14 residues. The CDR3 nucleotides are TGTGCCAGCAGCGAAGACAGGGGTGCCCAGCCCCAGCATTTT. Translating gives CASSEDRGAQPQHF. Together with reference TRBV2 and TRBJ1-5, the CDR3 gives the full variable domain: EPEVTQTPSHQVTQMGQEVILRCVPISNHLYFYWYRQILGQKVEFLVSFYNNEISEKSEIFDDQFSVERPDGSNFTLKIRSTKLEDSAMYFCASSEDRGAQPQHFGDGTRLSIL.

The chain has TRBV5-6 and TRBJ1-5, with a tentative D call TRBD1 (6 bases). This CDR3 is built from 13 residues. Germline V gene sequence: CDR1 SGHDT, CDR2 YYEEEE. With 4 bases removed from V and 5 bases from J, the gap between germline ends came to 10 bases. The CDR3 nucleotides are TGTGCCAGCAGCACCAACAGGGATCAGCCCCAGCATTTT. Translation: CASSTNRDQPQHF.

The chain uses TRBV19 and TRBJ2-1, with 7 bases identical to TRBD2. The V segment lost 4 bases and the J segment 1 base; nucleotides outside the gene matches: 4. Germline V gene lookup returns CDR1 LNHDA and CDR2 SQIVND (reference sequence). The CDR3 has 15 residues. CDR3 loop: CASSRTSESYNEQFF. CDR3 nucleotides: TGTGCCAGTAGTAGAACTAGCGAGTCCTACAATGAGCAGTTCTTC. The full variable domain, with the rest looked up from reference TRBV19 and TRBJ2-1, is DGGITQSPKYLFRKEGQNVTLSCEQNLNHDAMYWYRQDPGQGLRLIYYSQIVNDFQKGDIAEGYSVSREKKESFPLTVTSAQKNPTAFYLCASSRTSESYNEQFFGPGTRLTVL.

V usage is TRBV5-1 and J usage is TRBJ2-1; 7 bases agree with TRBD2. The CDR3 is 15 amino acids. V lost 2 bases to trimming and J lost 4 bases; unmatched junction nucleotides: 6. Germline V gene lookup returns CDR1 SGHRS and CDR2 YFSETQ. This CDR3 is CASSFASGQYNEQFF. The CDR3 DNA sequence: TGCGCCAGCAGCTTCGCTAGCGGCCAATACAATGAGCAGTTCTTC.

This clone was seen more than once but under ten times. The rearrangement joins TRBV7-8 to TRBJ2-1; D ambiguous. CDR1 is SGHVS and CDR2 is FQNEAQ in the germline V gene. The length of the CDR3 is 13 residues. V was pared by 5 bases and J by 6 bases, with 11 bases between. In DNA form, the CDR3 reads TGTGCCAGCAGCGTTGGGCCTCGCAATGAGCAGTTCTTC. This gives the protein CASSVGPRNEQFF.

V usage is TRBV19 and J usage is TRBJ1-1; TRBD1 agrees at 7 bases. This CDR3 region has 13 residues. J lost 4 bases, V lost 10 bases, and 9 bases had no gene match. Germline CDR1 LNHDA, CDR2 SQIVND (reference sequence). CDR3 protein: CATSDRAGTEAFF. DNA of the CDR3: TGTGCCACCTCCGACAGGGCGGGCACTGAAGCTTTCTTT. Looking up the rest from reference TRBV19 and TRBJ1-1 gives the full variable domain: DGGITQSPKYLFRKEGQNVTLSCEQNLNHDAMYWYRQDPGQGLRLIYYSQIVNDFQKGDIAEGYSVSREKKESFPLTVTSAQKNPTAFYLCATSDRAGTEAFFGQGTRLTVV.

The chain carries TRBV7-2 and TRBJ2-3; unclear D gene. CDR1 and CDR2 from the germline V gene are SGHTA and FQGNSA. V was shortened by 4 bases and J by 2 bases, with 10 bases between the two germline ends. This CDR3 comprises 14 residues. This CDR3 is CASSSASPTDTQYF. The CDR3 bases are TGTGCCAGCAGCTCCGCGTCCCCCACAGATACGCAGTATTTT.